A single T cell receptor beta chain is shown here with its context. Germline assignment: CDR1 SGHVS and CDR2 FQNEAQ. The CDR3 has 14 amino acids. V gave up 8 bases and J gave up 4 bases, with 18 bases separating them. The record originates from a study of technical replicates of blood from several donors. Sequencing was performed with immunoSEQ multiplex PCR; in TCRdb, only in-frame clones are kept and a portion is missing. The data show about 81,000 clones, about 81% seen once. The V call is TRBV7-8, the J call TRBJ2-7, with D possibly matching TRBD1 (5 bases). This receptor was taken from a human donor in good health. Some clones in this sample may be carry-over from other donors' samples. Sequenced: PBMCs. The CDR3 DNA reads TGTGCCAGCGCACCACAGGCGCTCTTGTACGAGCAGTACTTC. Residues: CASAPQALLYEQYF.